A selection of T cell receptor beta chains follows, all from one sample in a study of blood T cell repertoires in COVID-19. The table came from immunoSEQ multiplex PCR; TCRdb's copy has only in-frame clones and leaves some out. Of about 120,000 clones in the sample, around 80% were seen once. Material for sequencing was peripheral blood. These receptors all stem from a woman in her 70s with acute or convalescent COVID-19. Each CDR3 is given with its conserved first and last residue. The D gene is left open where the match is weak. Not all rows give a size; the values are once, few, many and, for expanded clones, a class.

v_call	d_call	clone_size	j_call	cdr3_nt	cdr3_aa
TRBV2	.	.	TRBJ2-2	TGTGCCAGCAGGAAGAGGGGGGAGGGCACCGGGGAGCTGTTTTTT	CASRKRGEGTGELFF
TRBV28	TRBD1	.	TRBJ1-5	TGTGCCAGCAGTTTATGGAACAGGGGGATTAGCAATCAGCCCCAGCATTTT	CASSLWNRGISNQPQHF
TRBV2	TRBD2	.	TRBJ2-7	TGTGCCAGCAGTGAGCTATGGGGGAGGGCCATGGGCAAGTTCTCAAACGGATACGAGCAGTACTTC	CASSELWGRAMGKFSNGYEQYF
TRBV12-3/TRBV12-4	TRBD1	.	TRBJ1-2	TGTGCCAGCAGCTCTGGGACAGCCTATGGCTACACCTTC	CASSSGTAYGYTF
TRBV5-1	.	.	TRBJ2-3	TGCGCCAGCAGCGTACAAGAGCGGGGCACAGATACGCAGTATTTT	CASSVQERGTDTQYF
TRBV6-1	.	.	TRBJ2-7	TGTGCCAGCAGTGAGGACAGATCCTCCTACGAGCAGTACTTC	CASSEDRSSYEQYF
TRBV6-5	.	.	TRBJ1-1	TGTGCCAGCAGTAGGAGAGGCGACACTGAAGCTTTCTTT	CASSRRGDTEAFF
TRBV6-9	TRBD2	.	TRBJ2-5	TGTGCCAGCAGTTTCGAGACTAGCGGGGGGAGTTGTGAGACCCAGTACTTC	CASSFETSGGSCETQYF
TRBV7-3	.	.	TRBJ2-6	TGTGCCAGCAGCTTAACGCAGGGGGCCAACGTCCTGACTTTC	CASSLTQGANVLTF
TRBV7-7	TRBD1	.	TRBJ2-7	TGTGCCAGCAGCTTAGGGGGGACAGGGCCCAGGGCCTACGAGCAGTACTTC	CASSLGGTGPRAYEQYF
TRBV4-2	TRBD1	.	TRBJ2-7	TGTGCCAGCAGCCAAGAGGGGACAGGGGGCTACGAGCAGTACTTC	CASSQEGTGGYEQYF
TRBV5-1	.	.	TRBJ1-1	TGCGCCAGCAGCTCCATAGGGGCCCGGAACACTGAAGCTTTCTTT	CASSSIGARNTEAFF
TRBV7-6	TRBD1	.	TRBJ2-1	TGTGCCAGCAGCCGGGACAGTCTGTCCTACAATGAGCAGTTCTTC	CASSRDSLSYNEQFF
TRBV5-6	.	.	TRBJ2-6	TGTGCCAGCAGCTTGCTGGGGGCGCAGGGGGCCAACGTCCTGACTTTC	CASSLLGAQGANVLTF
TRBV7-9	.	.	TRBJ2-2	TGTGCCAGCAGCTCCACGAGGAGCTTGAACACCGGGGAGCTGTTTTTT	CASSSTRSLNTGELFF
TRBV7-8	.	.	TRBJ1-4	TGTGCCAGCAGCGGAAGACTGCAGACGGGTAATGAAAAACTGTTTTTT	CASSGRLQTGNEKLFF
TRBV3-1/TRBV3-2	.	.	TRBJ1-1	TGTGCCAGCAGCCCCCGGGACATAACTGAAGCTTTCTTT	CASSPRDITEAFF
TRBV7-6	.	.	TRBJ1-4	TGTGCCAGCAGCTTACTCCAGACTAATGAAAAACTGTTTTTT	CASSLLQTNEKLFF
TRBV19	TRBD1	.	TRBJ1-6	TGTGCCAGTAGTCGGGACAGGGGCGATCCCCTCCACTTT	CASSRDRGDPLHF
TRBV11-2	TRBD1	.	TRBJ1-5	TGTGCCAGCAGCTTAGGGACAGGGGGCAATCAGCCCCAGCATTTT	CASSLGTGGNQPQHF
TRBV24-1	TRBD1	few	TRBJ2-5	TGTGCCACCAGTGATCACCGGGACAGTGTTGGTTTGCGAGAGACCCAGTACTTC	CATSDHRDSVGLRETQYF
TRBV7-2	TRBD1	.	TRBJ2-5	TGTGCCAGCAGCGTACCATGGGGGAGACAGGGGGCCTCACAAGAGACCCAGTACTTC	CASSVPWGRQGASQETQYF
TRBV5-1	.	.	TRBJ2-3	TGCGCCAGCAGCTTGGGGCAGAGCACAGATACGCAGTATTTT	CASSLGQSTDTQYF
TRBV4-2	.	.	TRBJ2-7	TGTGCCAGCAGCCAGGATACAGCTTCCTACGAGCAGTACTTC	CASSQDTASYEQYF
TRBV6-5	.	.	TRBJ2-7	TGTGCCAGCAGTACCCTCGGGAACGAGCAGTACTTC	CASSTLGNEQYF
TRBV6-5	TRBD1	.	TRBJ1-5	TGTGCCAGCAGTTACTCTCGGACAGGGACTCAGCCCCAGCATTTT	CASSYSRTGTQPQHF
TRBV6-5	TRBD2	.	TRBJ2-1	TGTGCCAGCACCAAGGGACTACCTACCTACAATGAGCAGTTCTTC	CASTKGLPTYNEQFF
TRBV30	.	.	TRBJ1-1	TGTGCCTGGAGGCTGAGGAACACTGAAGCTTTCTTT	CAWRLRNTEAFF
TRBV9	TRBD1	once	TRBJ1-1	TGTGCCAGCAGCGTAGATAGGGACAGGGGCACTGAAGCTTTCTTT	CASSVDRDRGTEAFF
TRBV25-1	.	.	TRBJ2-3	TGTGCCAGCAGGGCAGGGGTTTATACGCAGTATTTT	CASRAGVYTQYF
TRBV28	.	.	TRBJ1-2	TGTGCCAGCAGTCCCGGGGGGGCAGACTATGGCTACACCTTC	CASSPGGADYGYTF